This T cell receptor beta chain was sequenced during a study of cytomegalovirus exposure and HLA in healthy donors. The CDR3 extends over 14 amino acids. CDR1 and CDR2 from the germline V gene are LNHDA and SQIVND (reference sequence). V lost 3 bases and J 5 bases, leaving 13 bases between the germline ends. Points on this clone: Its specificity is unknown.

Primers: 60 Vbeta forward and 13 Jbeta reverse. The method was immunoSEQ multiplex PCR; TCRdb's version includes in-frame clones alone and lacks a portion of them. Among roughly 170,000 clones listed, about 65% were seen once. Findings and caveats of the study: Near-uniform donor sequencing depth was presumed by presence/absence analyses.

The source is a girl between 10 and 17 years old in good health and CMV-seronegative. Sequenced input: PBMCs. The chain combines TRBV19 with TRBJ2-5; D not resolved. The CDR3 spells CASSMKIRAETQYF. The CDR3 DNA follows: TGTGCCAGTAGTATGAAGATCCGAGCCGAGACCCAGTACTTC.